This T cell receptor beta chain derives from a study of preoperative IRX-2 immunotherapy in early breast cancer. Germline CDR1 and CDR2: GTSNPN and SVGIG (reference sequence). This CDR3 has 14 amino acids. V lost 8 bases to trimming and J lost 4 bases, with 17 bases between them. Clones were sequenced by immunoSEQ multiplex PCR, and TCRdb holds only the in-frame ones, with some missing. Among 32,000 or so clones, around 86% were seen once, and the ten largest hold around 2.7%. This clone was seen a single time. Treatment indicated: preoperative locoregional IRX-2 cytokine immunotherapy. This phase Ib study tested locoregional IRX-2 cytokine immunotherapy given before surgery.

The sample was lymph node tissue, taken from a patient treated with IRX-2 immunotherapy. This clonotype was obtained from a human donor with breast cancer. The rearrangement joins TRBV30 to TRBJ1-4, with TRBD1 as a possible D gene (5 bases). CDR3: CASSPGPVNEKLFF. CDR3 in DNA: TGTGCCAGCAGCCCGGGACCAGTTAATGAAAAACTGTTTTTT.